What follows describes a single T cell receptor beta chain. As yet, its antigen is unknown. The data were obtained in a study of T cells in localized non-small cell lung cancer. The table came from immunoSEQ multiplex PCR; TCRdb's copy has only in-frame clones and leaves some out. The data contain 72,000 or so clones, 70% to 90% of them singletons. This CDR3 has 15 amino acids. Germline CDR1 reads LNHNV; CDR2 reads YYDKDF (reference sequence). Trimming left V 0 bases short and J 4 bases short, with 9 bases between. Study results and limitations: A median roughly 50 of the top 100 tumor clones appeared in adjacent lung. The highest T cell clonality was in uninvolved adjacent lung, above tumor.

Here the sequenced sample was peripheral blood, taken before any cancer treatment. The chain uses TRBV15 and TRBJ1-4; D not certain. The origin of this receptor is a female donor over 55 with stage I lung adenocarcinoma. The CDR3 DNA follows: TGTGCCACCAGCAGAGATGCCAGGAATAATGAAAAACTGTTTTTT. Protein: CATSRDARNNEKLFF.